A single sample gave rise to the 26 T cell receptor beta chains below, sequenced in a study of cytomegalovirus exposure and HLA in healthy donors. The PCR was carried out with 60 Vbeta primers and 13 Jbeta primers. This table comes from immunoSEQ multiplex PCR, and its TCRdb copy is limited to in-frame clones, with some not included. The sample records 150,000 to 200,000 clones, about four fifths being singletons. Sequenced input: PBMCs. The receptor source for this set is a woman younger than 35 in good health and CMV-seropositive.

The chain joins TRBV7-8 to TRBJ2-1, with TRBD2 as a possible D gene (6 bases). CDR1 is SGHVS and CDR2 is FQNEAQ in the germline V gene. The CDR3 runs 14 residues. Trimming shortened V by 5 bases and J by 4 bases, and 12 bases separated the two germline ends. CDR3 in amino acids: CASSPYGGYNEQFF. The CDR3 bases are TGTGCCAGCAGCCCATACGGGGGATACAATGAGCAGTTCTTC.

The J gene is TRBJ2-5, the V gene TRBV7-9; tentatively, D is TRBD1 (5 bases). V shed 5 bases and J shed 1 base, with 8 bases lying between them. Germline lookup yields CDR1 SEHNR and CDR2 FQNEAQ (reference sequence). The CDR3 length is 13 residues. This CDR3 reads CASSPDIQETQYF. The DNA for the CDR3 is TGTGCCAGCAGCCCGGACATCCAAGAGACCCAGTACTTC. Using reference TRBV7-9 and TRBJ2-5 for the parts outside the CDR3, the full variable domain is DTGVSQNPRHKITKRGQNVTFRCDPISEHNRLYWYRQTLGQGPEFLTYFQNEAQLEKSRLLSDRFSAERPKGSFSTLEIQRTEQGDSAMYLCASSPDIQETQYFGPGTRLLVL.

Concerning this clone: Other nucleotide sequences in the sample specify the same CDR3. This rearrangement joins TRBV7-9 to TRBJ2-7, with 8 bases lining up with TRBD1. This CDR3 has 13 residues. With 3 bases clipped from V and 3 bases from J, the junction kept 1 base outside the gene matches. The germline gives CDR1 SEHNR, CDR2 FQNEAQ (reference sequence). Here the CDR3 DNA reads TGTGCCAGCAGCTTGACAGGGGACTACGAGCAGTACTTC. It translates to CASSLTGDYEQYF.

The genes are TRBV5-1 and TRBJ2-7, with D possibly matching TRBD2 (5 bases). This CDR3 is 14 amino acids long. Germline CDR1 is SGHRS and CDR2 is YFSETQ. Between the trimmed V and J ends, which lost 4 bases and 6 bases, there was a span of 17 bases. The CDR3 DNA is TGCGCCAGCAGCCCTCTTGGCGAGGGATTCGAGCAGTACTTC. Encoded protein: CASSPLGEGFEQYF. Together with reference TRBV5-1 and TRBJ2-7, the CDR3 gives the full variable domain: KAGVTQTPRYLIKTRGQQVTLSCSPISGHRSVSWYQQTPGQGLQFLFEYFSETQRNKGNFPGRFSGRQFSNSRSEMNVSTLELGDSALYLCASSPLGEGFEQYFGPGTRLTVT.

The genes are TRBV15 and TRBJ1-4; TRBD1 matches 7 bases. CDR3 size: 17 residues. CDR1 and CDR2 (germline): LNHNV, YYDKDF (reference sequence). After removal of 5 bases from V and 3 bases from J, the junction contained 12 bases not matched to a gene. The CDR3 sequence is CATSGMEQGWPNEKLFF. As DNA, the CDR3 is TGTGCCACCAGCGGGATGGAACAGGGGTGGCCTAATGAAAAACTGTTTTTT.

The genes are TRBV5-1 and TRBJ1-6; maybe TRBD1 (5 bases). The CDR3 is 13 residues long. Germline lookup yields CDR1 SGHRS and CDR2 YFSETQ. With 2 bases removed from V and 9 bases from J, the gap between germline ends came to 9 bases. CDR3 protein: CASSFGGSSPLHF. CDR3 nucleotides: TGCGCCAGCAGCTTTGGGGGGAGTTCACCCCTCCACTTT.

CDR3 nucleotide sequence: TGTGCCAGCGCGGTTGAGGGGAACACTGAAGCTTTCTTT. It encodes CASAVEGNTEAFF. The rearrangement joins TRBV25-1 to TRBJ1-1, with D unresolved. CDR3 length equals 13 residues. Germline lookup yields CDR1 MGHDK and CDR2 SYGVNS. Trimming removed 8 bases from V and 1 base from J, with 11 bases in between.

The V call is TRBV6-5, the J call TRBJ1-6; TRBD1 matches 7 bases. This CDR3 comprises 16 residues. Losses at the gene ends were 4 bases for V and 10 bases for J; bases not matched to a gene: 13. Germline CDR1 MNHEY, CDR2 SVGAGI. CDR3 amino acids: CASSSRTGRVGSPLHF. CDR3 sequence (DNA): TGTGCCAGCAGTTCACGGACAGGAAGGGTGGGATCACCCCTCCACTTT.

The genes are TRBV4-3 and TRBJ2-3; no reliable D call. V was cut by 0 bases and J by 5 bases, with 12 bases left in between. This CDR3 is 15 amino acids long. In germline, CDR1 is LGHNA, CDR2 YSLEER. The CDR3 bases are TGCGCCAGCAGCCAAGAGAACAGCCCAGGAGATACGCAGTATTTT. Its translation: CASSQENSPGDTQYF.

This rearrangement joins TRBV5-6 to TRBJ1-2; D unresolved. Germline values: CDR1 SGHDT, CDR2 YYEEEE. Trimming cost V 0 bases and J 8 bases, with 11 bases left between them. The CDR3 has 13 amino acids. CDR3 in amino acids: CASSLGGQKGYTF. DNA for the CDR3: TGTGCCAGCAGCTTGGGAGGGCAGAAGGGCTACACCTTC.

The V gene is TRBV13, the J gene TRBJ2-1, with 9 bases matching TRBD2. The V gene's germline CDR1 is PRHDT and CDR2 FYEKMQ (reference sequence). V was pared by 4 bases and J by 16 bases, with 8 bases of the junction left unmatched. The length of the CDR3 is 12 residues. This chain's CDR3 is CASSSTGREGFF. For the CDR3, the DNA is TGTGCCAGCAGCTCCACAGGGCGGGAGGGTTTCTTC.

This clone turned up a few times. The chain joins TRBV5-6 to TRBJ2-1; D is perhaps TRBD2 (5 bases). Trimming took 1 base from V and 9 from J, leaving 8 bases between them. Germline loops: CDR1 SGHDT, CDR2 YYEEEE. CDR3 length: 12 amino acids. CDR3 sequence: CASSLQAGEQFF. The CDR3 nucleotides read TGTGCCAGCAGCTTGCAGGCGGGTGAGCAGTTCTTC.

For this clone: The sample holds other DNA sequences that translate to the same CDR3. The chain uses TRBV5-4 and TRBJ2-5; 7 bases agree with TRBD2. In germline, CDR1 is SGHNT, CDR2 YYREEE (reference sequence). CDR3 length: 15 amino acids. After removal of 4 bases from V and 13 bases from J, the junction contained 19 bases not matched to a gene. The CDR3 DNA follows: TGTGCCAGCAGCGTACTGGGACTGGCGGGGGAGGTTGGGTACTTC. Translating gives CASSVLGLAGEVGYF.

The CDR3 DNA reads TGTGCCAGCAGCCAATGGACGGGGGGCACCGGGGAGCTGTTTTTT. It is translated as CASSQWTGGTGELFF. The rearrangement links TRBV14 to TRBJ2-2, with TRBD2 identical over 7 bases. The J segment lost 4 bases and the V segment lost 2 bases, leaving 4 bases of the junction unmatched. The CDR3 covers 15 residues. CDR1 is SGHDN and CDR2 is FVKESK in the germline V gene.

A note on this clone: Distinct nucleotide sequences in the sample also encode this CDR3. V and J are TRBV19 and TRBJ2-2, with 7 bases aligning to TRBD1. V gave up 6 bases and J gave up 6 bases; unmatched junction bases: 7. Per the germline V gene, CDR1 is LNHDA and CDR2 is SQIVND (reference sequence). The CDR3 is made up of 14 amino acids. The CDR3 nucleotides are TGTGCCAGTAGCCGACAGGGCGCGTCCGGGGAGCTGTTTTTT. Amino acids: CASSRQGASGELFF.

The V call is TRBV6-5, the J call TRBJ2-7; tentative D call: TRBD1 (6 bases). Per germline, CDR1 MNHEY and CDR2 SVGAGI. The CDR3 sequence is 13 residues long. The V gene lost 5 bases and the J gene lost 0 bases, with 8 bases spanning the gap. The CDR3, as DNA: TGTGCCAGCAGTGGGGGACACTCCTACGAGCAGTACTTC. It encodes CASSGGHSYEQYF.

J is TRBJ1-6 and V is TRBV5-1; D remains unclear. V lost 5 bases and J lost 0, with 6 bases in between. The germline CDR1 and CDR2 sequences are SGHRS and YFSETQ. The CDR3 is made up of 14 amino acids. The CDR3 DNA reads as TGCGCCAGCAGAATGAGCTCCTATAATTCACCCCTCCACTTT. Protein: CASRMSSYNSPLHF.

This clone was observed a single time. The V call is TRBV2, the J call TRBJ2-7; unclear D gene. This CDR3 is built from 14 residues. Trimming removed 1 base at V and 0 bases at J, with 7 bases between. CDR1 and CDR2 from the germline V gene are SNHLY and FYNNEI. The CDR3 DNA reads as TGTGCCAGCAGTGAAGTCCTACTCTCCTACGAGCAGTACTTC. As protein: CASSEVLLSYEQYF.

The chain couples TRBV9 to TRBJ2-1; the match to TRBD1 covers 8 bases. The CDR3 contains 16 residues. Unmatched junction bases numbered 4, after V lost 1 base and J lost 1 base. Germline values: CDR1 SGDLS, CDR2 YYNGEE. The CDR3 reads CASSVLWTGSYNEQFF. CDR3 bases: TGTGCCAGCAGCGTATTGTGGACAGGGTCCTACAATGAGCAGTTCTTC.

The chain carries TRBV13 and TRBJ1-6; perhaps TRBD1 as D (6 bases). This CDR3 contains 15 residues. V was trimmed by 4 bases and J by 7 bases, leaving 14 bases between them. Per the germline V gene, CDR1 is PRHDT and CDR2 is FYEKMQ (reference sequence). Here the CDR3 reads CASSSRQDSNSPLHF. The CDR3, as DNA: TGTGCCAGCAGCTCCCGACAGGACTCCAATTCACCCCTCCACTTT.

The chain links TRBV18 to TRBJ2-1; the D gene is possibly TRBD1 (6 bases). CDR3 length equals 16 residues. V was shortened by 2 bases and J by 0 bases, with 11 bases between the two germline ends. Germline V gene data show CDR1 as KGHSH and CDR2 as LQKENI. The chain's CDR3 is CASSPTGHRSYNEQFF. In DNA, the CDR3 is TGTGCCAGCTCACCAACGGGACATCGCTCCTACAATGAGCAGTTCTTC.

The CDR3 DNA sequence: TGTGCCAGCAGCTTGGAGGGGGCAGGGGGCATCTATGGCTACACCTTC. This translates into CASSLEGAGGIYGYTF. The rearrangement links TRBV5-8 to TRBJ1-2; 8 bases fit TRBD1. This CDR3 is built from 16 residues. Germline CDR1 is SGHTS and CDR2 is YDEGEE. J was trimmed by 4 bases and V by 0 bases; bases with no gene match: 8.

The rearrangement links TRBV2 to TRBJ2-3; 10 nucleotides align to TRBD2. Looked up from germline, CDR1 is SNHLY and CDR2 is FYNNEI. Germline trimming cut 2 bases from V and 5 bases from J; bases unmatched to any gene: 7. The CDR3 length is 16 residues. The CDR3 reads CASSELASGGGDTQYF. The CDR3 DNA follows: TGTGCCAGCAGTGAACTCGCTAGCGGGGGTGGAGATACGCAGTATTTT.

The J gene is TRBJ2-7, the V gene TRBV5-1, with 12 bases matching TRBD2. The V gene end was trimmed by 3 bases and the J gene end by 1 base; junction bases not matched to a gene: 8. Germline V gene sequence: CDR1 SGHRS, CDR2 YFSETQ. There are 17 residues in the CDR3. The CDR3 nucleotides are TGCGCCAGCAGCTGGAGGGCTAGCGGGGGGGAATCCTACGAGCAGTACTTC. Translating gives CASSWRASGGESYEQYF.

The rearrangement links TRBV2 to TRBJ1-2, with D perhaps TRBD1 (6 bases). The CDR3 is made up of 15 amino acids. Trimming left V 3 bases short and J 4 bases short, with 15 bases between. Germline CDR1 is SNHLY and CDR2 is FYNNEI. CDR3 in DNA: TGTGCCAGCAGTGATACGGGGGGCGTCATCTATGGCTACACCTTC. Amino acids: CASSDTGGVIYGYTF.

Notes on this clone: Other DNA sequences of this sample code for an identical CDR3. The CDR3 loop is CASSVGGTNTGELFF. CDR3 bases: TGTGCCAGCAGCGTAGGAGGAACCAACACCGGGGAGCTGTTTTTT. This chain links TRBV9 with TRBJ2-2, with unresolved D. The CDR3 is 15 residues long. Looked up from germline, CDR1 is SGDLS and CDR2 is YYNGEE. The V gene lost 0 bases and the J gene lost 2 bases, with 8 bases spanning the gap.